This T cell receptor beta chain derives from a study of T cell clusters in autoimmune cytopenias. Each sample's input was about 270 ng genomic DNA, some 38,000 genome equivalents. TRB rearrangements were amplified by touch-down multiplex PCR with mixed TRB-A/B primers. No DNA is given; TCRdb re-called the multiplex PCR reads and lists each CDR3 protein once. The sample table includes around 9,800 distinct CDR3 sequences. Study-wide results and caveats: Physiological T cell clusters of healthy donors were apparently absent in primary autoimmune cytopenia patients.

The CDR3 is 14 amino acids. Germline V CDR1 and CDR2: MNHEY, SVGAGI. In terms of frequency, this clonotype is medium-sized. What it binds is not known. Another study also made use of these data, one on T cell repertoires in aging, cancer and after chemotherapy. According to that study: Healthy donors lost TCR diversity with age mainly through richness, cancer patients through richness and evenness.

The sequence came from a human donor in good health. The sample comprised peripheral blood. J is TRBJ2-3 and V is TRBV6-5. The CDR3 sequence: CASSYGISTDTQYF.